A selection of T cell receptor beta chains follows, all from one sample in a study of OX40 agonist ivuxolimab in advanced cancers. Clones were sequenced by immunoSEQ multiplex PCR, and TCRdb holds only the in-frame ones, with some missing. Among approximately 20,000 clones listed, 80% to 90% were seen once. Source: CD4+ or CD8+ T cells sorted from blood, taken in a trial of the OX40 agonist ivuxolimab. These receptors all stem from an adult with an advanced solid tumor such as melanoma, head and neck, liver or kidney cancer. CDR3s include the opening cysteine and the closing phenylalanine or tryptophan. The order of the fields is D gene, clone size, V gene, J gene, CDR3 DNA, CDR3 protein. D genes are given only for firm matches. Size values are once, few and many counts, or a class for expanded clones, and some rows have none.

.,once,TRBV29-1,TRBJ2-1,TGCAGCGTTGAAGAGTCAGGAACCTCCTACAATGAGCAGTTCTTC,CSVEESGTSYNEQFF
.,.,TRBV4-3,TRBJ1-2,TGCGCCAGCAGCCAAGGATGGACAGCTAACTATGGCTACACCTTC,CASSQGWTANYGYTF
.,.,TRBV6-6,TRBJ2-7,TGTGCCAGCAGTTACGGGGAGTCCCTAGCAAACTACGAGCAGTACTTC,CASSYGESLANYEQYF
TRBD1,.,TRBV14,TRBJ1-1,TGTGCCAGCAGCCTCGGACAGGGAGGGACTGAAGCTTTCTTT,CASSLGQGGTEAFF
TRBD1,.,TRBV9,TRBJ1-2,TGTGCCAGCAGCGTCACCGGGACAGGGCACTATGGCTACACCTTC,CASSVTGTGHYGYTF
.,.,TRBV2,TRBJ2-2,TGTGCCAGCAGTACGGGATGGGGAAACGGGGAGCTGTTTTTT,CASSTGWGNGELFF
.,.,TRBV7-9,TRBJ2-7,TGTGCCGGGGCAGGGGACGTTACCTACGAGCAGTACTTC,CAGAGDVTYEQYF
.,.,TRBV10-3,TRBJ1-2,TGTGCCATCAATCCAGATAACTATGGCTACACCTTC,CAINPDNYGYTF
.,.,TRBV6-1,TRBJ2-5,TGTGCCAGCAGTGAACTAGGGGGGGGTCCCCAAGAGACCCAGTACTTC,CASSELGGGPQETQYF
.,.,TRBV6-5,TRBJ2-5,TGTGCCAGCAGTTACGGAACCGGGGACCAAGAGACCCAGTACTTC,CASSYGTGDQETQYF
TRBD1,.,TRBV5-4,TRBJ2-7,TGTGCCAGCAGCACGTGGGACAGTAATTCTGCCGAGCAGTACTTC,CASSTWDSNSAEQYF
TRBD1,.,TRBV10-3,TRBJ2-5,TGTGCCATCAGCTTGACAGGGGGTAAAGAGACCCAGTACTTC,CAISLTGGKETQYF
.,.,TRBV20-1,TRBJ1-1,TGCAGTGGTGAGACCCATGAAGCTTTCTTT,CSGETHEAFF
.,.,TRBV2,TRBJ2-1,TGTGCCAGCAGTGTAGGCGTCGGATCCTACAATGAGCAGTTCTTC,CASSVGVGSYNEQFF
.,.,TRBV5-8,TRBJ2-1,TGTGCCAGCAGCCAAGATCCTGCAGAACACGCCAATGAGCAGTTCTTC,CASSQDPAEHANEQFF
.,.,TRBV19,TRBJ1-2,TGTGCCAGTAGTATAGATAAATGGACGTCTAACTATGGCTACACCTTC,CASSIDKWTSNYGYTF
.,once,TRBV7-3,TRBJ1-1,TGTGCCAGCAGCTTGACAGCCATGAACACTGAAGCTTTCTTT,CASSLTAMNTEAFF
.,.,TRBV10-3,TRBJ1-1,TGTGCCATCAGTGAGTCTGTCACCCTGAACACTGAAGCTTTCTTT,CAISESVTLNTEAFF
TRBD1,once,TRBV7-7,TRBJ2-7,TGTGCTAGCAGCTTAAGACAGGGGGATTACGAGCAGTACTTC,CASSLRQGDYEQYF
.,.,TRBV28,TRBJ2-5,TGTGCCAGCATTCGGAATAGCGGTTCGCCTCAAGAGACCCAGTACTTC,CASIRNSGSPQETQYF
.,.,TRBV19,TRBJ1-5,TGTGCCAGTAGTTCCTGGGACATTAATAGCAATCAGCCCCAGCATTTT,CASSSWDINSNQPQHF